The 31 T cell receptor beta chains below come from one sample, sequenced in a study of T-cell reconstitution after alpha-beta-depleted transplantation in children. As it was prepared, the TCRbeta library received unique molecular identifiers. TCRdb analysed the PCR reads with MiXCR anew, one entry per CDR3 protein. The sample carries some 520,000 distinct CDR3 sequences, approximately 29% recorded once. The source was PBMCs from the stem cell graft donor, collected from the stem cell graft. All receptors derive from a human donor who donated a stem cell graft to a child with aplastic anemia.

The CDR3 here is CASRQRVGEQFF. The CDR3 DNA sequence: TGTGCCAGCAGACAGAGGGTTGGTGAGCAGTTCTTC. V is TRBV28 and J is TRBJ2-1; TRBD2 might be the D (5 bases). The V and J ends lost 6 bases and 9 bases respectively, with 12 bases between them. The CDR3 totals 12 residues. In germline, CDR1 is MDHEN, CDR2 SYDVKM.

The chain employs TRBV7-3 and TRBJ2-1, with D unclear. CDR3 length equals 14 residues. Germline values: CDR1 SGHTA, CDR2 FQGTGA. V was pared by 4 bases and J by 3 bases, with 10 bases between. CDR3 in amino acids: CASSSRPSYNEQFF. In DNA, the CDR3 is TGTGCCAGCAGCTCCCGGCCTAGCTACAATGAGCAGTTCTTC.

The CDR3 DNA is TGTGCCACCAGTGATAGACCCCTGGGAGGCTACACCTTC. Protein product: CATSDRPLGGYTF. The chain recombines TRBV24-1 with TRBJ1-2; D uncertain. This CDR3 is 13 amino acids long. The ends were cut back, 3 bases at V and 8 bases at J, with 12 bases in the middle. Germline CDR1 is KGHDR and CDR2 is SFDVKD.

This clonotype has only a few counts. The chain recombines TRBV6-2 or TRBV6-3 with TRBJ2-7; a weak D match, TRBD1 (6 bases). Germline values: CDR1 MNHEY, CDR2 SVGEGT. The germline V and J ends were trimmed by 2 bases and 6 bases, with 11 bases remaining between them. This CDR3 is 13 amino acids long. CDR3 coding DNA: TGTGCCAGCAGTTACGGGGAAGGGGGCGAGCAGTACGTC. Protein: CASSYGEGGEQYV.

V and J are TRBV5-1 and TRBJ1-2, with TRBD1 matching 7 bases. V lost 4 bases and J lost 0; bases outside the gene matches: 3. This CDR3 has 14 residues. Germline V gives CDR1 SGHRS, CDR2 YFSETQ. In DNA, the CDR3 is TGCGCCAGCAGCACGACAGGGCCTAACTATGGCTACACCTTC. Its translation: CASSTTGPNYGYTF.

The chain recombines TRBV7-3 with TRBJ2-5, with 10 nucleotides matching TRBD2. Germline V gene lookup returns CDR1 SGHTA and CDR2 FQGTGA. This CDR3 is 19 amino acids long. V lost 0 bases and J lost 1; bases outside the gene matches: 11. In DNA, the CDR3 is TGTGCCAGCAGCTTAACGTTAGCGGGAGGCGGGGGTTCCCAAGAGACCCAGTACTTC. It specifies CASSLTLAGGGGSQETQYF.

The V gene is TRBV6-1, the J gene TRBJ1-5, with 8 bases lining up with TRBD1. Germline lookup yields CDR1 MNHNS and CDR2 SASEGT. Trimming cost V 3 bases and J 4 bases; bases outside gene matches: 5. The CDR3 is made up of 15 amino acids. The CDR3 nucleotides read TGTGCCAGCAGTGACGGACAGGGCGGTAATCAGCCCCAGCATTTT. As protein: CASSDGQGGNQPQHF.

The chain recombines TRBV7-9 with TRBJ1-2; D call uncertain. V was shortened by 5 bases and J by 12 bases, with 22 bases between the two germline ends. There are 14 residues in the CDR3. The germline V gene encodes CDR1 SEHNR and CDR2 FQNEAQ (reference sequence). The DNA for the CDR3 is TGTGCCAGCAGCGAGAAGGGCCGAGTTTCCGGTCACACCTTC. Translation: CASSEKGRVSGHTF.

This chain links TRBV18 with TRBJ2-5, with D unresolved. CDR1 is KGHSH, CDR2 LQKENI, per germline. The V gene lost 0 bases and the J gene lost 5 bases, with 13 bases spanning the gap. The CDR3 has 15 amino acids. The CDR3 DNA follows: TGTGCCAGCTCACCACCGAGGTCTAGTCCTGAGACCCAGTACTTC. Translation: CASSPPRSSPETQYF.

The rearrangement links TRBV4-2 to TRBJ1-6, with 9 bases fitting TRBD1. Trimming at V came to 4 bases and at J to 7 bases, leaving 5 bases not matched to a gene. Germline loops: CDR1 LGHNA, CDR2 YNFKEQ. The CDR3 runs 15 residues. CDR3 amino acids: CASSLSTGGNSPLHF. The DNA of the CDR3 is TGTGCCAGCAGCCTATCGACAGGGGGAAATTCACCCCTCCACTTT.

This clonotype was seen more than once but under ten times. The chain employs TRBV6-1 and TRBJ1-1; 7 bases match TRBD1. The germline V gene has CDR1 MNHNS and CDR2 SASEGT. Trimming cost V 4 bases and J 6 bases; bases outside gene matches: 5. The CDR3 loop spans 13 amino acids. The CDR3 nucleotides are TGTGCCAGCAGTGGACAGGGTCGGGCTGAAGCTTTCTTT. This translates into CASSGQGRAEAFF.

This clonotype was counted only a few times. The chain uses TRBV20-1 and TRBJ1-1; TRBD1 might be the D (6 bases). The germline V gene encodes CDR1 DFQATT and CDR2 SNEGSKA (reference sequence). V gave up 5 bases and J gave up 3 bases, with 13 bases separating them. This CDR3 is 13 amino acids long. This chain's CDR3 is CSAVGGLDTEAFF. CDR3 sequence (DNA): TGCAGTGCTGTAGGGGGGCTGGACACTGAAGCTTTCTTT.

This clonotype was picked up a small number of times. CDR3 sequence (DNA): TGTGCCAGCTCACCGGCGGGAGGGCCCTACGAGCAGTACGTC. Its protein product is CASSPAGGPYEQYV. The chain combines TRBV18 with TRBJ2-7; TRBD2 matches 9 bases. V lost 3 bases and J lost 2; bases outside the gene matches: 2. The CDR3 is 14 residues long. The germline gives CDR1 KGHSH, CDR2 LQKENI.

This clonotype was seen more than once but under ten times. This chain links TRBV30 with TRBJ2-7; TRBD1 might be the D (6 bases). This CDR3 has 13 residues. V was clipped by 0 bases and J by 6 bases, with 12 bases between them. Germline lookup yields CDR1 GTSNPN and CDR2 SVGIG (reference sequence). The CDR3 region is CAWSVRGVGEQYF. The CDR3 DNA reads TGTGCCTGGAGTGTCAGGGGAGTAGGCGAGCAGTACTTC.

This clonotype was seen a handful of times. The chain uses TRBV5-1 and TRBJ2-5, with D perhaps matching TRBD1 (6 bases). V gave up 4 bases and J gave up 4 bases, with 17 bases separating them. This CDR3 region has 15 residues. In germline, CDR1 is SGHRS, CDR2 YFSETQ. This chain's CDR3 is CASSARDTHGETQYF. The CDR3 DNA follows: TGCGCCAGCAGCGCCAGGGACACCCATGGAGAGACCCAGTACTTC.

The genes are TRBV6-1 and TRBJ2-5; D possibly corresponds to TRBD1 (6 bases). Germline-derived CDR1 and CDR2 are MNHNS and SASEGT. V lost 8 bases and J lost 5, with 12 bases in between. The length of the CDR3 is 12 residues. The CDR3 protein is CASDQGLETQYF. CDR3 DNA: TGTGCCAGCGATCAGGGGCTGGAGACCCAGTACTTC.

This clonotype turned up a few times. The rearrangement uses TRBV28 and TRBJ2-1; TRBD2 might be the D (6 bases). The CDR3 has 21 residues. Trimming removed 2 bases from V and 5 bases from J, with 31 bases in between. Germline CDR1 and CDR2: MDHEN and SYDVKM. Written as DNA, the CDR3 is TGTGCCAGCAGTTTAGGAACCCGGATTGTACGGGAGACTGCGGCCCACAATGAGCAGTTCTTC. Protein product: CASSLGTRIVRETAAHNEQFF.

The chain links TRBV18 to TRBJ1-1, with TRBD1 matching 7 bases. The ends lost 7 bases at V and 3 bases at J; junction bases unmatched: 14. The germline CDR1 and CDR2 sequences are KGHSH and LQKENI. The CDR3 is 16 amino acids. The CDR3 bases are TGTGCCAGCTTCCAAAGACAGGGCGGTGACCACACTGAAGCTTTCTTT. It encodes CASFQRQGGDHTEAFF.

The chain couples TRBV13 to TRBJ2-3; D gene ambiguous. Germline V CDR1 and CDR2: PRHDT, FYEKMQ (reference sequence). There are 14 residues in the CDR3. Deletions cut 4 bases from V and 3 bases from J, with 11 bases between. The DNA of the CDR3 is TGTGCCAGCAGCTCCCGGGCCCAGACAGATACGCAGTATTTT. This translates into CASSSRAQTDTQYF.

The chain recombines TRBV5-6 with TRBJ2-1, with D maybe TRBD2 (5 bases). Looked up from germline, CDR1 is SGHDT and CDR2 is YYEEEE. V was cut by 4 bases and J by 8 bases, with 13 bases left in between. This CDR3 is 13 amino acids long. The CDR3 DNA is TGTGCCAGCAGCCCTTGGCCAGCGGATGAGCAGTTCTTC. Amino acids: CASSPWPADEQFF.

The V call is TRBV5-1, the J call TRBJ2-7; TRBD1 or TRBD2 may be the D gene (5 bases each). Germline CDR1 reads SGHRS; CDR2 reads YFSETQ. V lost 1 base, J lost 7 bases, and 24 bases lay in between. The CDR3 covers 17 residues. This CDR3 reads CASSLSAVGGGRVEQYF. Written as DNA, the CDR3 is TGCGCCAGCAGCTTGTCGGCTGTCGGTGGGGGTAGGGTGGAGCAGTACTTC. The whole variable domain, filled in from reference TRBV5-1 and TRBJ2-7, reads KAGVTQTPRYLIKTRGQQVTLSCSPISGHRSVSWYQQTPGQGLQFLFEYFSETQRNKGNFPGRFSGRQFSNSRSEMNVSTLELGDSALYLCASSLSAVGGGRVEQYFGPGTRLTVT.

The chain has TRBV30 and TRBJ2-7; D is unclear. In germline, CDR1 is GTSNPN, CDR2 SVGIG (reference sequence). V gave up 4 bases and J gave up 0 bases, with 7 bases separating them. This CDR3 is 12 amino acids long. CDR3 sequence reads: CAWTASSYEQYF. The DNA for the CDR3 is TGTGCCTGGACGGCAAGCTCCTACGAGCAGTACTTC.

The V call is TRBV24-1, the J call TRBJ1-1; D is uncertain. Trimming removed 0 bases from V and 7 bases from J, with 5 bases in between. The CDR3 covers 12 residues. Germline CDR1 and CDR2: KGHDR and SFDVKD. CDR3 in DNA: TGTGCCACCAGTGATTTGGCTGATGAAGCTTTCTTT. This encodes CATSDLADEAFF.

CDR3 coding DNA: TGCGCCAGCAGCCAATCCCCCTCCTCCGGGACCGGGAGTGAAAAACTGTTTTTT. Amino acid sequence: CASSQSPSSGTGSEKLFF. The V gene is TRBV4-3, the J gene TRBJ1-4, with D possibly TRBD1 on 5 matching bases. Germline values: CDR1 LGHNA, CDR2 YSLEER. CDR3 size: 18 residues. The V end was cut by 2 bases, the J end by 7 bases, with 23 bases between.

This clonotype was picked up many times. The gene calls are TRBV20-1 and TRBJ1-1; D is perhaps TRBD1 (6 bases). The CDR3 totals 14 residues. Germline V gives CDR1 DFQATT, CDR2 SNEGSKA (reference sequence). Trimming took 3 bases from V and 1 from J, leaving 12 bases between them. In DNA form, the CDR3 reads TGCAGTGCTAGTAACCAGGGGACGAACACTGAAGCTTTCTTT. Protein: CSASNQGTNTEAFF.

This clonotype was counted between two and nine times. The genes are TRBV11-2 and TRBJ1-6; D is undetermined. The V end was cut by 6 bases, the J end by 7 bases, with 10 bases between. The CDR3 covers 13 residues. Germline V gene lookup returns CDR1 SGHAT and CDR2 FQNNGV. The CDR3 bases are TGTGCCAGCAGTTTGGAAAACAATTCACCCCTCCACTTT. Its protein is CASSLENNSPLHF.

V and J are TRBV9 and TRBJ1-4; D may be TRBD1 (5 bases). The germline V and J ends were trimmed by 2 bases and 8 bases, with 16 bases remaining between them. Germline lookup yields CDR1 SGDLS and CDR2 YYNGEE. This CDR3 is 15 amino acids long. CDR3 protein: CASSVRDGLGEKLFF. The CDR3 region has the DNA TGTGCCAGCAGCGTCCGGGACGGCCTGGGGGAAAAACTGTTTTTT.

The V and J genes are TRBV29-1 and TRBJ2-5; TRBD1 matches at 7 bases. Trimming cost V 6 bases and J 5 bases; bases outside gene matches: 9. Per germline, CDR1 SQVTM and CDR2 ANQGSEA. The CDR3 extends over 13 amino acids. The CDR3 region has the DNA TGCAGCGTGGATAACAGGGGCACGGAGACCCAGTACTTC. As protein: CSVDNRGTETQYF. Full variable domain (remainder filled in from reference TRBV29-1 and TRBJ2-5): SAVISQKPSRDICQRGTSLTIQCQVDSQVTMMFWYRQQPGQSLTLIATANQGSEATYESGFVIDKFPISRPNLTFSTLTVSNMSPEDSSIYLCSVDNRGTETQYFGPGTRLLVL.

The gene calls are TRBV9 and TRBJ2-5; D may correspond to TRBD1 or TRBD2 (6 bases each). The CDR3 extends over 15 amino acids. Germline loops: CDR1 SGDLS, CDR2 YYNGEE. Trimming took 0 bases from V and 9 from J, leaving 18 bases between them. The CDR3 loop is CASSVVSGVGGAQYF. The CDR3 coding sequence is TGTGCCAGCAGCGTAGTATCAGGGGTCGGCGGGGCCCAGTACTTC.

This chain links TRBV10-3 with TRBJ2-6; weak D call: TRBD1 (6 bases). This CDR3 region has 15 residues. Germline CDR1 reads ENHRY; CDR2 reads SYGVKD. V was clipped by 5 bases and J by 0 bases, with 8 bases between them. CDR3 sequence reads: CAISTGLSGANVLTF. The CDR3, as DNA: TGTGCCATCAGTACAGGGCTCTCTGGGGCCAACGTCCTGACTTTC.

The V gene is TRBV12-3 or TRBV12-4, the J gene TRBJ2-1; D is ambiguous. Trimming stripped 6 bases from V and 4 bases from J, with 10 bases between. This CDR3 comprises 13 residues. In nucleotides, the CDR3 is TGTGCCAGCAGATCAAGGGCGTACAATGAGCAGTTCTTC. Encoded protein: CASRSRAYNEQFF.